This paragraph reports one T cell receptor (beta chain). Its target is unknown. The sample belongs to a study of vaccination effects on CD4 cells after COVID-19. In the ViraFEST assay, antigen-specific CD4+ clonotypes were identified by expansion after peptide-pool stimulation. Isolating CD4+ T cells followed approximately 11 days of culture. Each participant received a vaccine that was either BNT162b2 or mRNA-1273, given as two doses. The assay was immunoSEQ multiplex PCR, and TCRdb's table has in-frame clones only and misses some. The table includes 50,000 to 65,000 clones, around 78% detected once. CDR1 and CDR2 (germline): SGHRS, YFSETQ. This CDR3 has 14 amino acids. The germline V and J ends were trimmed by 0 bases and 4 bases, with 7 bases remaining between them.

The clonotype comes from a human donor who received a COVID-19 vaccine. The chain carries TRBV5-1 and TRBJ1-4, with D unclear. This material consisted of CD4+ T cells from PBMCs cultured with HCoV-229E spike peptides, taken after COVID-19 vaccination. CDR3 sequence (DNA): TGCGCCAGCAGCTTGGAAGGGCTTAATGAAAAACTGTTTTTT. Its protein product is CASSLEGLNEKLFF.